The clone carrying this T cell receptor (beta chain) was detected only once. Its target is not known. The data derive from a study of T cells after yellow fever vaccination. Findings and limits, study-wide: Of the clonotypes, a small share occurred in both CD4 and CD8 compartments.

V lost 0 bases to trimming and J lost 1 base, with 6 bases between them. Germline assignment: CDR1 MRHNA and CDR2 SNTAGT. This CDR3 contains 14 residues. They built TCR cDNA with 5'RACE template switching, a step that put in a universal primer site and UMIs. Via MiXCR, TCRdb re-called the 5' RACE reads, giving one row per CDR3 protein. The table lists hundreds of thousands of distinct CDR3 sequences, around 20% of them singletons. The origin of this receptor is a man aged 18 to 29 who received the YFV17D yellow fever vaccine. The V call is TRBV6-4, the J call TRBJ1-1; no clear D gene. The sequencing used PBMCs, collected before the yellow fever booster vaccination. The CDR3: CASSDSEENTEAFF. The CDR3 DNA reads as TGTGCCAGCAGTGACTCGGAAGAGAACACTGAAGCTTTCTTT.